This T cell receptor beta chain was found in a study of multiple sclerosis patients with progressive multifocal leukoencephalopathy. Regarding time point: approximately twelve months of natalizumab therapy. Germline lookup yields CDR1 WSHSY and CDR2 SAAADI. The CDR3 loop spans 13 amino acids. J gave up 3 bases and V 8 bases, and 6 bases lay outside the gene matches. The method was immunoSEQ multiplex PCR; TCRdb's version includes in-frame clones alone and lacks a portion of them. The table lists tens of thousands of clones, roughly 90% of them singletons. The input for sequencing was PBMCs, taken from a patient treated with natalizumab. The sequence came from a human donor with multiple sclerosis. The rearrangement uses TRBV10-2 and TRBJ1-1; 7 nucleotides agree with TRBD1. This CDR3 is CASQGQTYTEAFF. DNA for the CDR3: TGCGCCAGCCAGGGACAGACGTACACTGAAGCTTTCTTT.